The 21 T cell receptor beta chains listed next were all sequenced from one sample in a study of yellow fever vaccine responses in identical twins. A single record per CDR3 protein comes from TCRdb applying MiXCR to the RT-PCR reads. The sample includes around 2,300 distinct CDR3 sequences, about four fifths of them seen just once. Sample: T cells from blood (PBMCs), unsorted or a sorted subset (not recorded which), taken before or after yellow fever vaccination (not recorded which). The receptors shown here come from a woman aged 18-29 years who received the yellow fever vaccine.

The rearrangement links TRBV28 to TRBJ2-1; D is undetermined. The CDR3 is made up of 12 amino acids. Trimming shortened V by 5 bases and J by 5 bases, and 7 bases separated the two germline ends. CDR1 and CDR2 from the germline V gene are MDHEN and SYDVKM. The CDR3 DNA is TGTGCCAGCAGTCGAACCAACAATGAGCAGTTCTTC. Its translation: CASSRTNNEQFF.

V and J are TRBV11-1 and TRBJ2-7; a weak D match, TRBD2 (6 bases). Germline-derived CDR1 and CDR2 are SGHAT and FQDESV (reference sequence). The CDR3 has 12 amino acids. The V and J ends lost 6 bases and 4 bases respectively, with 10 bases between them. The CDR3 DNA follows: TGTGCCAGCAGTTCGGGGGAGTACGAGCAGTACTTC. Translated, it gives CASSSGEYEQYF.

The V gene is TRBV5-1, the J gene TRBJ2-3, with 14 bases fitting TRBD2. Germline CDR1 and CDR2: SGHRS and YFSETQ. This CDR3 is built from 15 residues. The V segment lost 4 bases and the J segment 4 bases; nucleotides outside the gene matches: 2. The CDR3 is CASSTGLAGADTQYF. The DNA for the CDR3 is TGCGCCAGCAGCACGGGACTAGCGGGAGCAGATACGCAGTATTTT.

This clonotype was recorded a few times. The genes are TRBV18 and TRBJ1-5; TRBD1 aligns across 10 bases. Germline trimming cut 3 bases from V and 6 bases from J; bases unmatched to any gene: 8. The CDR3 has 16 amino acids. Looked up from germline, CDR1 is KGHSH and CDR2 is LQKENI. The CDR3 nucleotides read TGTGCCAGCTCACCTCCGGGACAGGGGAAGGGTCAGCCCCAGCATTTT. It translates to CASSPPGQGKGQPQHF.

This sequence joins TRBV28 and TRBJ2-3, with D possibly being TRBD1 or TRBD2 (5 bases each). CDR1 MDHEN and CDR2 SYDVKM come from the germline V gene. The CDR3 has 12 amino acids. Trimming cost V 5 bases and J 10 bases, with 13 bases left between them. CDR3 in amino acids: CASSQSGPSQYF. The CDR3 DNA follows: TGTGCCAGCAGTCAATCGGGACCCTCGCAGTATTTT.

The rearrangement links TRBV5-4 to TRBJ2-7; 14 bases map to TRBD2. This CDR3 comprises 13 residues. From germline, CDR1 is SGHNT and CDR2 YYREEE (reference sequence). Trimming cost V 0 bases and J 12 bases; bases outside gene matches: 2. The CDR3 here is CASSLGTSGRMYF. DNA for the CDR3: TGTGCCAGCAGCTTGGGGACTAGCGGGAGGATGTACTTC.

V is TRBV10-1 and J is TRBJ2-3, with 8 bases matching TRBD1. V was clipped by 4 bases and J by 4 bases; unmatched bases: 7. CDR3 length: 15 amino acids. Germline V gene data show CDR1 as WNHNN and CDR2 as SYGVQD (reference sequence). In DNA form, the CDR3 reads TGCGCCAGCAGTGCCCGGACAGGGAGTCCAGATACGCAGTATTTT. Translation gives CASSARTGSPDTQYF.

The chain carries TRBV28 and TRBJ1-3; unclear D gene. This CDR3 is built from 11 residues. Germline V CDR1 and CDR2: MDHEN, SYDVKM. Deletions cut 6 bases from V and 7 bases from J, with 7 bases between. For the CDR3, the DNA is TGTGCCAGCAGCCGTGAGAACACCATATATTTT. Translation: CASSRENTIYF.

This clonotype appeared a single time. The gene calls are TRBV6-1 and TRBJ1-2; unclear D gene. CDR3 length: 14 amino acids. The V end lost 2 bases, the J end lost 7 bases, and 14 bases lay between the germline ends. Germline lookup yields CDR1 MNHNS and CDR2 SASEGT. This chain's CDR3 is CASSERMDGLGYTF. The CDR3 DNA sequence: TGTGCCAGCAGTGAAAGGATGGACGGACTTGGCTACACCTTC.

The CDR3 here is CATRWQGEQYV. Written as DNA, the CDR3 is TGTGCCACCAGGTGGCAAGGCGAGCAGTACGTC. The rearrangement links TRBV24-1 to TRBJ2-7; unclear D gene. Looked up from germline, CDR1 is KGHDR and CDR2 is SFDVKD. The CDR3 consists of 11 residues. V was clipped by 7 bases and J by 6 bases, with 9 bases between them.

The chain uses TRBV3-1 and TRBJ1-1; D ambiguous. Deletions cut 0 bases from V and 8 bases from J, with 10 bases between. Per germline, CDR1 LGHDT and CDR2 YNNKEL (reference sequence). The CDR3 length is 13 residues. The CDR3: CASSQEWQAEAFF. In DNA form, the CDR3 reads TGTGCCAGCAGCCAAGAATGGCAGGCGGAAGCTTTCTTT.

The J gene is TRBJ2-1, the V gene TRBV13; D not certain. The CDR3 length is 18 residues. V was clipped by 7 bases and J by 0 bases, with 22 bases between them. The V gene's germline CDR1 is PRHDT and CDR2 FYEKMQ (reference sequence). The CDR3 DNA follows: TGTGCCAGCACCTACCCAACTCCGCTGCCGAGCTCCTACAATGAGCAGTTCTTC. Its protein is CASTYPTPLPSSYNEQFF.

The chain uses TRBV7-3 and TRBJ2-3, with D unresolved. The CDR3 covers 11 residues. Germline values: CDR1 SGHTA, CDR2 FQGTGA. Trimming took 1 base from V and 8 from J, leaving 4 bases between them. The chain's CDR3 is CASSLMGTQYF. The CDR3 DNA is TGTGCCAGCAGCTTAATGGGTACGCAGTATTTT. The variable domain in full, with the rest retrieved from reference TRBV7-3 and TRBJ2-3, is GAGVSQTPSNKVTEKGKYVELRCDPISGHTALYWYRQSLGQGPEFLIYFQGTGAADDSGLPNDRFFAVRPEGSVSTLKIQRTERGDSAVYLCASSLMGTQYFGPGTRLTVL.

Written as DNA, the CDR3 is TGCAGTGCTAGGGGAGATTCGGGGGAAACCTACGAGCAGTACTTC. Its protein product is CSARGDSGETYEQYF. The gene calls are TRBV20-1 and TRBJ2-7; possible D gene TRBD2, 6 bases. Trimming removed 3 bases at V and 2 bases at J, with 17 bases between. Per the germline V gene, CDR1 is DFQATT and CDR2 is SNEGSKA (reference sequence). The CDR3 is 15 residues long.

The chain employs TRBV3-1 and TRBJ2-3, with 8 positions matching TRBD2. Germline V lookup: CDR1 LGHDT, CDR2 YNNKEL (reference sequence). This CDR3 spans 15 amino acids. J lost 6 bases, V lost 5 bases, and 10 bases had no gene match. The CDR3 loop reads CASSYTPGTRDTQYF. The CDR3 DNA is TGTGCCAGCAGCTACACCCCCGGGACTAGGGATACGCAGTATTTT.

The chain links TRBV11-3 to TRBJ1-6; 8 bases are shared with TRBD1. Germline V gives CDR1 SGHNT, CDR2 YENEEA. This CDR3 has 17 amino acids. V gave up 5 bases and J gave up 0 bases; unmatched junction bases: 6. For the CDR3, the DNA is TGTGCCAGCAGCACCCGGACAGGGAGCTCCTATAATTCACCCCTCCACTTT. Its translation: CASSTRTGSSYNSPLHF.

The rearrangement uses TRBV29-1 and TRBJ2-7, with TRBD2 matching 7 bases. Trimming took 4 bases from V and 2 from J; bases not matched to a gene: 5. Germline V gives CDR1 SQVTM, CDR2 ANQGSEA. The CDR3 length is 13 residues. DNA of the CDR3: TGCAGCGTTGTTCCGGGAGGCCCCTACGAGCAGTACTTC. Translated, it gives CSVVPGGPYEQYF.

This sequence joins TRBV15 and TRBJ2-1; 7 bases line up with TRBD2. Trimming at V came to 3 bases and at J to 0 bases, leaving 8 bases not matched to a gene. The germline gives CDR1 LNHNV, CDR2 YYDKDF (reference sequence). This CDR3 comprises 17 residues. The CDR3 protein is CATSRGIAGRSYNEQFF. The DNA of the CDR3 is TGTGCCACCAGCAGGGGTATAGCGGGTCGCTCCTACAATGAGCAGTTCTTC.

The chain combines TRBV10-2 with TRBJ1-4, with TRBD1 matching over 7 bases. CDR1 WSHSY and CDR2 SAAADI come from the germline V gene. J was trimmed by 4 bases and V by 10 bases; bases with no gene match: 9. CDR3 length equals 14 residues. CDR3 protein: CATSPGQHNEKLFF. The CDR3 DNA follows: TGCGCCACCTCCCCGGGACAGCATAATGAAAAACTGTTTTTT.

The chain carries TRBV12-3 or TRBV12-4 and TRBJ1-1, with 9 bases aligning to TRBD1. The CDR3 is 14 residues long. With 7 bases clipped from V and 3 bases from J, the junction kept 6 bases outside the gene matches. In nucleotides, the CDR3 is TGTGCCAGCACCCCGGGGACAGGGTACACTGAAGCTTTCTTT. This encodes CASTPGTGYTEAFF.

The genes are TRBV20-1 and TRBJ1-1; D is perhaps TRBD1 (6 bases). Germline V gene data show CDR1 as DFQATT and CDR2 as SNEGSKA (reference sequence). The CDR3 spans 14 residues. The ends were cut back, 2 bases at V and 0 bases at J, with 10 bases in the middle. The CDR3 DNA sequence: TGCAGTGCTAGAAGGGACACCCTGAACACTGAAGCTTTCTTT. Its protein product is CSARRDTLNTEAFF.